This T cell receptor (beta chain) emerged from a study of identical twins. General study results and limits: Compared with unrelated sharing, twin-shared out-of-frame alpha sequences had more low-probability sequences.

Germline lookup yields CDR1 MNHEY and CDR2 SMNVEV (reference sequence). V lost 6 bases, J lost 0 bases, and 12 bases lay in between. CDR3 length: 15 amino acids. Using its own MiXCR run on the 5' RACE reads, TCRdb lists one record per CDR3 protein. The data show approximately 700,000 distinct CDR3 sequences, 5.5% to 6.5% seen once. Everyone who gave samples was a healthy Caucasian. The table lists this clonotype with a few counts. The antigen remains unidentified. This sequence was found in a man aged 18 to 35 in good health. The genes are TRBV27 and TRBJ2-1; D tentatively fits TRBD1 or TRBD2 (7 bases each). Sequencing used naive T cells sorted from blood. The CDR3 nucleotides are TGTGCCAGCAGCCAGGGGGGGTACTCCTACAATGAGCAGTTCTTC. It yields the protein CASSQGGYSYNEQFF.